This TCR beta chain was observed in a study of shared clonotypes between healthy human individuals (dated by TCRdb to about 2020). Background on the whole study: Three men and two women, aged 18 to 49 years, made up the cohort. Per donor, three plates each were used for CD4 naive and CD4 memory, two for CD8 naive, and one for CD8 memory. The study deeply sequenced blood TCR repertoires of about five healthy adults to estimate repertoire size and the extent of clonotype sharing between individuals. To increase sequencing depth and limit assay-specific biases, TCR repertoire library preparation and sequencing were carried out by different laboratories using diverse techniques. Per donor, leukapheresis produced somewhere between about 0.94 and 8.9 billion PBMCs.

Reading from cysteine to phenylalanine, the CDR3 counts 13 amino acids. Only the CDR3 region is kept as DNA, spanning 39 bases read in frame from base 1. A distance of 9 bases separates the germline ends of V and J, which lose 1 base and 6 bases respectively. The CDR1 and CDR2 encoded by the germline V gene (reference sequence) are SEHNR and FQNEAQ. The full study reports these points: The small number of donors limited the genetic and exposure-history diversity represented. Incomplete sequencing was indicated by rarefaction of sorted-subset datasets, despite the large sequencing depth. Only blood was sampled, and tissue TCR repertoires likely differ from those in blood. Pairwise subsampling led to the expectation that sequencing depth would affect the degree of clonotype sharing among donors. Across a few donors, around 5% of naive CD4, roughly 3.4% of naive CD8, 2.3% of memory CD4, and 0.4% of memory CD8 clonotypes were shared. Naive subsets generally had larger estimated clonotype richness than memory subsets. Higher generation probabilities were observed for clonotypes shared by all four sorted-subset donors than for non-shared clonotypes.

CD8 naive samples were CD45RO-negative cells positively selected for CCR7, giving a CD45RA+CCR7+ population that excluded TemRA cells. Healthy HIV-negative adults with no recently reported acute infections or vaccinations were included as donors. Only Caucasian adults living in Nashville, Tennessee, USA were represented among the donors. Blood was obtained by leukapheresis, after which PBMCs were separated by Ficoll-Histopaque density gradient centrifugation and cryopreserved in liquid nitrogen vapor phase. Analytical flow cytometry was used to check the purity and quantity of every magnetically sorted T cell population. From each sorted fraction, genomic DNA was isolated and quantified by UV absorbance on a Nanodrop 2000c. Using the deep immunoSEQ assay, TCR CDR3 regions were amplified from genomic DNA by multiplex PCR. Genomic DNA extracted from each cell subset was distributed evenly over all wells of several immunoSEQ 96-well plates, and each plate served as one replicate. For sorted subsets, about 220 ng of genomic DNA, equivalent to around 31,000 T cell genomes, went into each replicate PCR. Purified libraries were measured with a Qubit 3.0 fluorometer, size-checked on a Bioanalyzer 2100, and measured again with the KAPA Library Quantification kit. Every immunoSEQ 96-well plate was sequenced on a dedicated single-read 150-cycle Illumina NextSeq 550 flow cell. The authors' analysis ran thus. Because only junctional sequences without quality scores were contained in the immunoSEQ output, filtering matching that applied to full-length reads could not be performed. To assign V/J genes and CDR3, sequences were annotated against IMGT germline references using PyIR, a Python wrapper for IgBLAST v1.9. Reads were filtered out if the reads had weak V/J assignments (E-value above 1e-6), no CDR3, stop codons, out-of-frame junctions, or ambiguous translated residues. A V3J clonotype was defined by an identical inferred V gene, J gene, and CDR3 amino acid sequence. Percentage overlap between repertoires was computed as shared unique clonotypes divided by the size of the smaller repertoire. RTK rarefaction, the Chao1 estimator, and Recon v2.1 estimates of unobserved clonotypes were used to assess repertoire richness. OLGA was used to compute generation probabilities for all TCRbeta clonotypes that the gDNA method yielded from four donors. TCRdb limited this immuneACCESS table to in-frame rearrangements with V and J called. A share of clones is missing; checked studies link under half to unresolved V genes, and the rest is unexplained. V and J calls and clone size are copied from that table; D and trimming were computed from the DNA. The sample contains some 2,100,000 clones, more than 85% of them found a single time. Of the sample, around 1.7% is held by the ten largest clones.

To note about this clone: Its antigen remains undetermined. Per-nucleotide qualities are absent, and no much larger clonotype sits a single base away.

This receptor was taken from a man between 18 and 35 years old in good health. Some clones in this sample may be carry-over from other donors' samples. The chain couples TRBV7-9 to TRBJ1-2; no D gene can be assigned with confidence. The specimen sequenced was naive CD8+ T cells from PBMCs. Reading the label with the study, this specimen's cell subset or site is: CD45RA+CCR7+. DNA sequence: TGTGCCAGCAGCTTAGAGTTCCGGCATGGCTACACCTTC. Translated, this is CASSLEFRHGYTF.